This T cell receptor (beta chain) was recorded in a study of blood T cell repertoires in COVID-19 (dated by TCRdb to about 2020). General notes on the study: Collaborator samples came from the United States, Italy and Spain and covered acute and convalescent phases of COVID-19. Samples came from the ongoing ImmuneRACE study (first 160 participants) plus 1,254 subjects from 6 global collaborators. The dataset comprised deeply sampled blood TCRbeta repertoires from subjects exposed to, actively infected with, or recovered from COVID-19. Where HLA class I and class II types were available, the types were taken from metadata supplied by the sample provider, not from assay-based typing. The repertoires were released in a freely available public database intended as a resource for research on the immune response to SARS-CoV-2. The material from the prospective study consisted of cDNA or gDNA derived from T cells, B-cell-depleted T cells, or PBMCs. Nearly every sample came with metadata listing a de-identified subject ID, COVID-19 status, age in years and sex.

Turning to this clone: Which antigen it targets is not known. The sample holds no much larger clone one base away, and base qualities are not on file.

Study-level results and caveats: Clinical and demographic metadata were provided uncurated, with the amount varying by source and participant.

In Seattle, one collaborating source enrolled patients while the infection was active and tracked those patients longitudinally over the course of disease. Whole blood was collected in K2EDTA tubes by collaborating institutions according to the institutions' own protocols. Collaborator samples were shipped for TCRbeta analysis as frozen whole blood, isolated PBMCs, or DNA extracted from either sample type. Trimming removed 2 bases from V and 0 bases from J, leaving 9 bases between the germline ends. Reading from cysteine to phenylalanine, the CDR3 counts 15 amino acids. Only CDR3 DNA remains: 45 bases, in frame from the first base. For CDR1 and CDR2, the germline V gene lists SGHTS and YDEGEE. TCRbeta CDR3 regions were amplified from genomic DNA by means of the immunoSEQ Assay, a bias-controlled multiplex PCR. On the study's bioinformatics: Within the assay, amplification of reference gene primers was used to estimate how many nucleated cells each sample contained. To quantify the absolute abundance of each unique TCRbeta CDR3 rearrangement, sequence reads were collapsed and filtered. For each sample, productive Simpson clonality was calculated as the square root of Simpson's diversity index across productive rearrangements. The clones in this table, taken by TCRdb from immuneACCESS, are in-frame only. Not every clone is retained; where verified, under half of the shortfall comes from an unresolved V gene, and the cause of the rest is unknown. That table furnishes V, J and clone size, whereas the DNA furnished D and trimming. A total of 100,000 to 150,000 clones appear in this sample, about 89% of them only once. The top ten constitute under 4.5% of the sample.

The sample comprised peripheral blood. The receptor comes from a man aged 60-69 years with COVID-19, enrolled during active disease. The rearranged chain carries TRBV5-8 and TRBJ1-5, and the D gene may be TRBD1, 5 bases matching. CDR3 sequence: CASSFIGGSNQPQHF. The DNA reads as follows: TGTGCCAGCAGCTTTATCGGGGGTAGCAATCAGCCCCAGCATTTT. Reference TRBV5-8 and TRBJ1-5 proteins supply the regions before and after the CDR3; the full variable domain is: EAGVTQSPTHLIKTRGQQATLRCSPISGHTSVYWYQQALGLGLQFLLWYDEGEERNRGNFPPRFSGRQFPNYSSELNVNALELEDSALYLCASSFIGGSNQPQHFGDGTRLSIL.